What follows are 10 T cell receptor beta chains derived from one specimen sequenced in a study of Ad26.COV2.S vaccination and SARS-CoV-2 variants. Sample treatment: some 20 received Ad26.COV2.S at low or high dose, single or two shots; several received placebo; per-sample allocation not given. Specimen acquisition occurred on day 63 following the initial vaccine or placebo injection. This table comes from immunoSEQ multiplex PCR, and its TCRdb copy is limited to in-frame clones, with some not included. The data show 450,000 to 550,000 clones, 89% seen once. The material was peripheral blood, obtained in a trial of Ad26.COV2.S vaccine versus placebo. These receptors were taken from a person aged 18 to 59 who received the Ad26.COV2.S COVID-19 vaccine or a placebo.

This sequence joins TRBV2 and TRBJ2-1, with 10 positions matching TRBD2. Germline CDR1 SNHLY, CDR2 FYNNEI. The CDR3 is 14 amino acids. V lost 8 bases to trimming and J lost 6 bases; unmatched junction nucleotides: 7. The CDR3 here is CASSSAGGPNEQFF. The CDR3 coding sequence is TGTGCCAGCTCTTCAGCGGGGGGGCCCAATGAGCAGTTCTTC. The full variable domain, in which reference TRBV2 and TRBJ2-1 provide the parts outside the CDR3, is EPEVTQTPSHQVTQMGQEVILRCVPISNHLYFYWYRQILGQKVEFLVSFYNNEISEKSEIFDDQFSVERPDGSNFTLKIRSTKLEDSAMYFCASSSAGGPNEQFFGPGTRLTVL.

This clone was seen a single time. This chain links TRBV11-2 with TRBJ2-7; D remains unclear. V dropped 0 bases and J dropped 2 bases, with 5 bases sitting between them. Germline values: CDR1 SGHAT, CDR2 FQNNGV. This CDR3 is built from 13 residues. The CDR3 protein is CASSLDPPYEQYF. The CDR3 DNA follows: TGTGCCAGCAGCTTAGATCCCCCCTACGAGCAGTACTTC.

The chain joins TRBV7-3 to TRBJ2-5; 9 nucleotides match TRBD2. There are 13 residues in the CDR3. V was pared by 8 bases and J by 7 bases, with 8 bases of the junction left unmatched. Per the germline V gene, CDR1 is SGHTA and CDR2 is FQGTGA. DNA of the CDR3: TGTGCCAGCTCCGCTAGCGGGATGGGGACCCAGTACTTC. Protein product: CASSASGMGTQYF. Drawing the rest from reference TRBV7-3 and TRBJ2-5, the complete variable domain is GAGVSQTPSNKVTEKGKYVELRCDPISGHTALYWYRQSLGQGPEFLIYFQGTGAADDSGLPNDRFFAVRPEGSVSTLKIQRTERGDSAVYLCASSASGMGTQYFGPGTRLLVL.

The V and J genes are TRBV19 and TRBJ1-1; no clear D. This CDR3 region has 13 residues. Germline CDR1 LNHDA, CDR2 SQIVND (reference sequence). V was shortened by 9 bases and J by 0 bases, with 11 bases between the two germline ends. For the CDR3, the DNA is TGTGCCAGCCGGCAACGGATGAACACTGAAGCTTTCTTT. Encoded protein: CASRQRMNTEAFF.

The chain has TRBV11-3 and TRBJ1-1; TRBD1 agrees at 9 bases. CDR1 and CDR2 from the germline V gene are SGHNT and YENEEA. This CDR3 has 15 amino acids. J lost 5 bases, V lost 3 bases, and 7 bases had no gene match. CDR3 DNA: TGTGCCAGCAGCTTGCGGACAGGGGTCTATACTGAAGCTTTCTTT. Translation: CASSLRTGVYTEAFF.

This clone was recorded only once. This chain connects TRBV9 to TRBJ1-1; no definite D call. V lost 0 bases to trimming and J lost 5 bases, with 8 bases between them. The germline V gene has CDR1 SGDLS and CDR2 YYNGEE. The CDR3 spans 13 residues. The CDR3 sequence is CASSVGGQTEAFF. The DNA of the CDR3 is TGTGCCAGCAGCGTAGGCGGGCAAACTGAAGCTTTCTTT.

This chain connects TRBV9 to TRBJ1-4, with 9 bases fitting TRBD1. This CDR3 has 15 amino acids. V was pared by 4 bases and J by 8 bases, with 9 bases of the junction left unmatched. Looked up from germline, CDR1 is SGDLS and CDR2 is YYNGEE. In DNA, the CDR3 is TGTGCCAGCAGCCTACGGACAGGGGTAGACGAAAAACTGTTTTTT. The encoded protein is CASSLRTGVDEKLFF.

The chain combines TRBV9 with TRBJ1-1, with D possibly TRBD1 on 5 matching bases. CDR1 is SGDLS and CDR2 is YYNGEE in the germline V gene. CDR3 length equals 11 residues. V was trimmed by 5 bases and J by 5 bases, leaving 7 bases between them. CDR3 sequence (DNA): TGTGCCAGCAGACCAGGGACTGAAGCTTTCTTT. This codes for CASRPGTEAFF.

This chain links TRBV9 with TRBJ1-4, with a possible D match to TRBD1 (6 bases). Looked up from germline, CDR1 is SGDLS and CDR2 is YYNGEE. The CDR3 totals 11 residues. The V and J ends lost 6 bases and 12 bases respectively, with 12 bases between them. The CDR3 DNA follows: TGTGCCAGCATAGGGGGAGGGGAACTGTTTTTT. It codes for CASIGGGELFF.

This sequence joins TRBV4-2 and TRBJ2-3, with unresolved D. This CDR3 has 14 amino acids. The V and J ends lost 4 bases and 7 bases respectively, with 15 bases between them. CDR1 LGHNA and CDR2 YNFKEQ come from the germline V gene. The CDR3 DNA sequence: TGTGCCAGCAGCCCAGCCGCGCGGCATAATACGCAGTATTTT. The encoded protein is CASSPAARHNTQYF.